This record looks at one TCR beta chain sequence and its context. The antigen remains unidentified. Each donor was healthy, and each was a bone marrow donor. The length of the CDR3 is 15 residues. V was cut by 2 bases and J by 4 bases, with 14 bases left in between. Looked up from germline, CDR1 is WSHSY and CDR2 is SAAADI. This record comes from a study of cytomegalovirus exposure and HLA in healthy donors. Study conclusions and caveats: Immune exposure data for these donors was limited to CMV serostatus.

The primer mix had 60 Vbeta and 13 Jbeta primers. Clones were read by immunoSEQ multiplex PCR, and TCRdb kept only the in-frame ones, dropping some. Among about 94,000 clones listed, over 65% were seen once. The clonotype was recovered from a human donor in good health. What was sequenced was PBMCs. The rearrangement joins TRBV10-2 to TRBJ1-2; a weak D match, TRBD1 (5 bases). In DNA form, the CDR3 reads TGCGCCAGCAGTGAGCCTGGACAAGGTAGCTATGGCTACACCTTC. Its translation is CASSEPGQGSYGYTF.